The clone carrying this T cell receptor (beta chain) was seen ten or more times. Per germline, CDR1 MDHEN and CDR2 SYDVKM. This CDR3 has 15 amino acids. Trimming removed 7 bases from V and 6 bases from J, with 21 bases in between. This sample stems from a study of neurological immune-mediated disorders. TCRdb called the 5' RACE reads again in MiXCR, with one record for every CDR3 protein. The repertoire has tens of thousands of distinct CDR3 sequences, around 4% of them found once; the top ten carry around 5%. The specimen sequenced was PBMCs. The rearrangement links TRBV28 to TRBJ1-2; D is possibly TRBD1 (5 bases). The receptor comes from a woman in her sixties or seventies with multiple sclerosis. The CDR3 loop is CASNVDSAYLNGYTF. In DNA form, the CDR3 reads TGTGCCAGCAACGTCGACAGTGCCTATTTGAATGGCTACACCTTC.